The 20 T cell receptor beta chains in this list originate from one sample, sequenced in a study of vaccination and CD4 T cells after COVID-19. The Oncomine TCR Beta short-read assay generated sequence data from the DNA of cultured CD4+ T cells. MiXCR was run by TCRdb on the PCR reads, yielding one entry per CDR3 protein. The data show more than 9,500 distinct CDR3 sequences, 45% to 50% seen once. These receptors have no known antigen. Treatment defined: roughly 11-day PBMC culture with coronavirus spike peptide pools or control peptides (ViraFEST assay). The sample in question was cultured CD4+ T cells from blood, obtained after SARS-CoV-2 vaccination. These TCRs come from a human donor with COVID-19.

The V and J genes are TRBV11-2 and TRBJ2-1, with 13 nucleotides matching TRBD2. Germline CDR1 is SGHAT and CDR2 is FQNNGV. V lost 4 bases to trimming and J lost 2 bases; unmatched junction nucleotides: 2. The CDR3 is made up of 16 amino acids. CDR3 in DNA: TGTGCCAGCAGCTACACTAGCGGGGGGGCCTACAATGAGCAGTTCTTC. It translates to CASSYTSGGAYNEQFF.

The chain has TRBV6-1 and TRBJ2-7; no firm D call. Looked up from germline, CDR1 is MNHNS and CDR2 is SASEGT. The V gene lost 5 bases and the J gene lost 3 bases, with 11 bases spanning the gap. This CDR3 spans 13 amino acids. The CDR3: CASSTRQYYEQYF. Written as DNA, the CDR3 is TGTGCCAGCAGTACCCGACAATACTACGAGCAGTACTTC.

The chain links TRBV5-1 to TRBJ2-7, with 12 bases matching TRBD2. Unmatched junction bases numbered 4, after V lost 0 bases and J lost 0 bases. CDR3 size: 17 residues. Germline assignment: CDR1 SGHRS and CDR2 YFSETQ. The CDR3 loop is CASSLALAGGRSYEQYF. The CDR3, as DNA: TGCGCCAGCAGCTTGGCACTAGCGGGGGGCCGCTCCTACGAGCAGTACTTC. The full variable domain, rest sourced from reference TRBV5-1 and TRBJ2-7, is KAGVTQTPRYLIKTRGQQVTLSCSPISGHRSVSWYQQTPGQGLQFLFEYFSETQRNKGNFPGRFSGRQFSNSRSEMNVSTLELGDSALYLCASSLALAGGRSYEQYFGPGTRLTVT.

This clonotype has just a few counts. The V and J genes are TRBV6-1 and TRBJ2-1; the D is unclear. The V gene lost 5 bases and the J gene lost 7 bases, with 15 bases spanning the gap. CDR3 length: 14 residues. CDR1 is MNHNS, CDR2 SASEGT, per germline. The CDR3 DNA reads as TGTGCCAGCAGTCCCTACTCCGGAAGGAATGAGCAGTTCTTC. Protein: CASSPYSGRNEQFF.

The chain couples TRBV7-2 to TRBJ1-2; possibly TRBD1 for D (5 bases). This CDR3 region has 17 residues. Germline V gene lookup returns CDR1 SGHTA and CDR2 FQGNSA. The germline V and J ends were trimmed by 1 base and 4 bases, with 19 bases remaining between them. Written as DNA, the CDR3 is TGTGCCAGCAGCTTAGGGGCCGGGGCCCCCCCCACCTATGGCTACACCTTC. Its translation is CASSLGAGAPPTYGYTF.

This clonotype was counted only a few times. The chain couples TRBV7-6 to TRBJ2-7; D may be TRBD1 or TRBD2 (7 bases each). This CDR3 contains 12 residues. Germline V gene sequence: CDR1 SGHVS, CDR2 FNYEAQ. The ends were cut back, 3 bases at V and 7 bases at J, with 10 bases in the middle. CDR3 DNA: TGTGCCAGCAGCTTCCAGGGGGGGGAGCAGTACTTC. Amino acids: CASSFQGGEQYF.

V and J are TRBV14 and TRBJ1-1; 7 bases are shared with TRBD1. J was trimmed by 0 bases and V by 3 bases; bases with no gene match: 7. The germline V gene encodes CDR1 SGHDN and CDR2 FVKESK. There are 16 residues in the CDR3. The CDR3 loop reads CASSHRDSYMNTEAFF. The DNA of the CDR3 is TGTGCCAGCAGCCACCGGGACAGCTACATGAACACTGAAGCTTTCTTT.

In its sample, this clonotype was seen a few times. The chain carries TRBV15 and TRBJ2-7; D call uncertain. The CDR3 length is 14 residues. The V gene lost 1 base and the J gene lost 2 bases, with 9 bases spanning the gap. Germline CDR1 reads LNHNV; CDR2 reads YYDKDF (reference sequence). The CDR3 coding sequence is TGTGCCACCAGCAGAGTTGGCGGTACCTACGAGCAGTACTTC. Its protein is CATSRVGGTYEQYF.

The chain has TRBV20-1 and TRBJ1-5; D is possibly TRBD1 (6 bases). The CDR3 runs to 13 residues. The V gene lost 5 bases and the J gene lost 1 base, with 9 bases spanning the gap. Germline CDR1 DFQATT, CDR2 SNEGSKA (reference sequence). CDR3 residues: CSAVQGSNQPQHF. DNA for the CDR3: TGCAGTGCTGTACAGGGAAGCAATCAGCCCCAGCATTTT.

CDR3 nucleotide sequence: TGTGCCAGTAGTTCAGACAGGGGGCTACAAGAGACCCAGTACTTC. This codes for CASSSDRGLQETQYF. This chain connects TRBV19 to TRBJ2-5; 10 bases are shared with TRBD1. CDR1 and CDR2 from the germline V gene are LNHDA and SQIVND (reference sequence). V dropped 5 bases and J dropped 2; count of bases not matched to a gene: 5. The CDR3 contains 15 residues.

The rearrangement links TRBV7-8 to TRBJ2-7; D gene ambiguous. V lost 5 bases to trimming and J lost 7 bases, with 18 bases between them. Germline V gene lookup returns CDR1 SGHVS and CDR2 FQNEAQ. CDR3 length: 14 amino acids. CDR3 amino acids: CASSPLYQLGEQYF. The CDR3 nucleotides read TGTGCCAGCAGCCCCCTATATCAATTGGGTGAGCAGTACTTC.

V usage is TRBV4-3 and J usage is TRBJ2-1; 8 bases line up with TRBD2. The germline gives CDR1 LGHNA, CDR2 YSLEER. J lost 4 bases, V lost 0 bases, and 11 bases had no gene match. This CDR3 is 18 amino acids long. CDR3 in amino acids: CASSQEGSRGGPYNEQFF. The CDR3 coding sequence is TGCGCCAGCAGCCAAGAAGGGAGTCGGGGGGGCCCTTACAATGAGCAGTTCTTC.

The chain couples TRBV2 to TRBJ1-5, with D unclear. This CDR3 comprises 12 residues. V lost 6 bases and J lost 6, with 9 bases in between. Looked up from germline, CDR1 is SNHLY and CDR2 is FYNNEI. The CDR3 sequence: CASRSGVQPQHF. The CDR3 DNA sequence: TGTGCCAGCAGATCCGGGGTTCAGCCCCAGCATTTT.

This chain links TRBV20-1 with TRBJ1-6; the D gene is possibly TRBD1 (5 bases). This CDR3 region has 14 residues. Trimming stripped 0 bases from V and 10 bases from J, with 13 bases between. In germline, CDR1 is DFQATT, CDR2 SNEGSKA (reference sequence). The CDR3 here is CSARDQGDGSPLHF. CDR3 nucleotide sequence: TGCAGTGCTAGAGATCAGGGTGATGGGTCACCCCTCCACTTT.

This clonotype has only a few counts. The chain recombines TRBV27 with TRBJ1-1; 8 positions match TRBD1. The ends lost 0 bases at V and 5 bases at J; junction bases unmatched: 5. The CDR3 extends over 15 amino acids. Germline CDR1 and CDR2: MNHEY and SMNVEV (reference sequence). The CDR3 sequence is CASSLSGTGLTEAFF. The DNA of the CDR3 is TGTGCCAGCAGTTTATCGGGGACAGGCTTGACTGAAGCTTTCTTT.

V and J are TRBV18 and TRBJ2-7, with D tentatively TRBD1 (5 bases). CDR1 is KGHSH, CDR2 LQKENI, per germline. The CDR3 runs to 14 residues. V lost 0 bases to trimming and J lost 2 bases, with 8 bases between them. This CDR3 reads CASSPPLTAYEQYF. The CDR3 DNA reads TGTGCCAGCTCACCACCCTTGACAGCCTACGAGCAGTACTTC.

This chain joins TRBV5-1 and TRBJ2-1; TRBD1 or TRBD2 may be the D gene (6 bases each). V lost 0 bases and J lost 5, with 15 bases in between. CDR3 length equals 16 residues. CDR1 SGHRS and CDR2 YFSETQ come from the germline V gene. The chain's CDR3 is CASSLAIGGLNNEQFF. The CDR3 nucleotides are TGCGCCAGCAGCTTGGCCATCGGGGGCCTCAACAATGAGCAGTTCTTC.

This clonotype appeared a few times. The chain combines TRBV15 with TRBJ1-6; D unresolved. Germline CDR1 LNHNV, CDR2 YYDKDF (reference sequence). Trimming took 6 bases from V and 4 from J, leaving 10 bases between them. This CDR3 spans 14 amino acids. CDR3 nucleotides: TGTGCCACCAGACCAGGAGAATATAATTCACCCCTCCACTTT. This translates into CATRPGEYNSPLHF.

The chain couples TRBV30 to TRBJ1-2; D might be TRBD1 (5 bases). The CDR3 has 13 amino acids. Germline lookup yields CDR1 GTSNPN and CDR2 SVGIG (reference sequence). Deletions cut 5 bases from V and 1 base from J, with 11 bases between. The CDR3 region is CAWGGDDNYGYTF. CDR3 sequence (DNA): TGTGCCTGGGGGGGGGACGATAACTATGGCTACACCTTC.

V usage is TRBV20-1 and J usage is TRBJ1-1, with D hard to call. Between the trimmed V and J ends, which lost 1 base and 0 bases, there was a span of 9 bases. CDR3 size: 14 residues. Germline V CDR1 and CDR2: DFQATT, SNEGSKA (reference sequence). The CDR3 protein is CSARVAGMNTEAFF. The CDR3 bases are TGCAGTGCTAGAGTGGCGGGTATGAACACTGAAGCTTTCTTT.